In its sample, the clone carrying this TCR beta chain was seen a few times. This CDR3 contains 17 residues. Germline V gene data show CDR1 as SEHNR and CDR2 as FQNEAQ (reference sequence). The V end was cut by 5 bases, the J end by 4 bases, with 20 bases between. Produced via immunoSEQ multiplex PCR; TCRdb's table is partial and in-frame only. The sample lists approximately 460,000 clones, roughly three quarters occurring once. These data come from a study of shared clonotypes between healthy human individuals. The clonotype was recovered from a woman aged 35 to 49 in good health. Some clones in this sample may be carry-over from other donors' samples. The material sequenced was PBMCs. V and J are TRBV7-9 and TRBJ2-2; perhaps TRBD2 as D (5 bases). DNA for the CDR3: TGTGCCAGCAGCCCCCGTAGCGAGTGGCGTGGCACCGGGGAGCTGTTTTTT. This translates into CASSPRSEWRGTGELFF.